A single sample gave rise to the 24 T cell receptor beta chains below, sequenced in a study of CD8 T cells in Susac syndrome. A quantity of about 0.45 to 1 ug RNA underwent reverse transcription using random hexamers. Via MiXCR, TCRdb re-called the immunoSEQ multiplex PCR reads, giving one row per CDR3 protein. The top ten hold approximately 0.12% of the sample, which has roughly 160,000 distinct CDR3 sequences, more than 95% seen once. Sequenced sample: CD4+ T cells from PBMCs. The receptors were sampled from a human donor with Susac syndrome.

The rearrangement links TRBV7-9 to TRBJ1-2, with D tentatively TRBD1 (6 bases). Germline CDR1 is SEHNR and CDR2 is FQNEAQ (reference sequence). CDR3 length: 14 amino acids. Trimming cost V 0 bases and J 6 bases, with 11 bases left between them. CDR3 bases: TGTGCCAGCAGCTTAGCACAGGGACGGGATGGCTACACCTTC. Translating gives CASSLAQGRDGYTF.

The chain employs TRBV15 and TRBJ1-4, with unresolved D. Germline lookup yields CDR1 LNHNV and CDR2 YYDKDF (reference sequence). Trimming cost V 1 base and J 0 bases, with 18 bases left between them. CDR3 length equals 19 residues. As DNA, the CDR3 is TGTGCCACCAGCAGAGCCCCTTTCGAGAGACTTGCAACTAATGAAAAACTGTTTTTT. Amino acids: CATSRAPFERLATNEKLFF.

This clonotype was detected once. The chain is built from TRBV29-1 and TRBJ1-3, with TRBD1 matching 9 bases. V lost 6 bases, J lost 0 bases, and 3 bases stayed unmatched. CDR1 and CDR2 from the germline V gene are SQVTM and ANQGSEA. The CDR3 contains 14 residues. The CDR3 loop reads CSVPGQGSGNTIYF. The CDR3 coding sequence is TGCAGCGTGCCGGGACAGGGCTCTGGAAACACCATATATTTT.

The chain carries TRBV29-1 and TRBJ1-1, with D uncertain. Trimming cost V 4 bases and J 0 bases, with 9 bases left between them. CDR3 length: 13 residues. CDR1 is SQVTM, CDR2 ANQGSEA, per germline. This chain's CDR3 is CSVVGQLNTEAFF. CDR3 coding DNA: TGCAGCGTTGTAGGGCAATTGAACACTGAAGCTTTCTTT.

This clonotype occurred once. CDR3 amino acids: CASSHDRPGTYGYTF. The CDR3 coding sequence is TGTGCCAGCAGTCATGATCGTCCGGGGACCTATGGCTACACCTTC. The V and J genes are TRBV6-5 and TRBJ1-2, with D perhaps matching TRBD1 (5 bases). Between the trimmed V and J ends, which lost 5 bases and 4 bases, there was a span of 17 bases. CDR1 and CDR2 (germline): MNHEY, SVGAGI. CDR3 length: 15 amino acids.

The chain uses TRBV6-2 or TRBV6-3 and TRBJ2-1; D call uncertain. The CDR3 length is 14 residues. The V end was cut by 8 bases, the J end by 6 bases, with 17 bases between. Germline CDR1 is MNHEY and CDR2 is SVGEGT. The CDR3 DNA follows: TGTGCCAGCTTAGGACGGACCCTACTCAATGAGCAGTTCTTC. Its translation is CASLGRTLLNEQFF.

This CDR3 is CASRPGMYTDTQYF. Written as DNA, the CDR3 is TGTGCCAGCAGGCCGGGGATGTACACAGATACGCAGTATTTT. The gene calls are TRBV2 and TRBJ2-3, with a possible D match to TRBD2 (5 bases). CDR1 SNHLY and CDR2 FYNNEI come from the germline V gene. The CDR3 sequence is 14 residues long. V shed 6 bases and J shed 2 bases, with 12 bases lying between them.

V usage is TRBV30 and J usage is TRBJ1-2, with D possibly being TRBD1 (6 bases). V lost 4 bases and J 7 bases, leaving 13 bases between the germline ends. The germline gives CDR1 GTSNPN, CDR2 SVGIG (reference sequence). The CDR3 is 12 amino acids. This CDR3 reads CAWNTGIGGYTF. The CDR3 nucleotides are TGTGCCTGGAATACAGGGATCGGTGGCTACACCTTC.

The chain combines TRBV12-5 with TRBJ2-7, with D maybe TRBD1 (6 bases). The CDR3 is made up of 16 amino acids. The germline gives CDR1 LGHNT, CDR2 FRNRAP. V was shortened by 5 bases and J by 0 bases, with 17 bases between the two germline ends. In DNA, the CDR3 is TGTGCTAGTGGTACACAATCCGACAGGAGCTCCTACGAGCAGTACGTC. Amino acids: CASGTQSDRSSYEQYV.

The rearrangement joins TRBV5-4 to TRBJ2-5, with 7 nucleotides matching TRBD2. J gave up 1 base and V 8 bases, and 8 bases lay outside the gene matches. CDR1 SGHNT and CDR2 YYREEE come from the germline V gene (reference sequence). The CDR3 contains 14 residues. For the CDR3, the DNA is TGTGCCAGTTCTACAAGCGGGGTCCAAGAGACCCAGTACTTC. Translated: CASSTSGVQETQYF.

The count of this clonotype is one. V is TRBV4-3 and J is TRBJ1-2; D gene unclear. Deletions cut 1 base from V and 9 bases from J, with 15 bases between. The CDR3 has 14 amino acids. Germline V gene lookup returns CDR1 LGHNA and CDR2 YSLEER. Written as DNA, the CDR3 is TGCGCCAGCAGCCAAGTCCGGGATCTTAAGAGCTACACCTTC. Translated: CASSQVRDLKSYTF.

V is TRBV27 and J is TRBJ1-3; possible D gene TRBD1, 6 bases. The V gene lost 2 bases and the J gene lost 0 bases, with 8 bases spanning the gap. Germline V gene sequence: CDR1 MNHEY, CDR2 SMNVEV (reference sequence). There are 15 residues in the CDR3. The CDR3 DNA is TGTGCCAGCAGTTTACAGGGGTTCTCTGGAAACACCATATATTTT. Amino acids: CASSLQGFSGNTIYF.

This clonotype showed up just once. The chain employs TRBV28 and TRBJ2-7; the match to TRBD1 covers 7 bases. This CDR3 region has 15 residues. With 5 bases clipped from V and 5 bases from J, the junction kept 12 bases outside the gene matches. CDR1 is MDHEN, CDR2 SYDVKM, per germline. CDR3: CASSTRQGFTHEQYF. CDR3 in DNA: TGTGCCAGCAGTACCAGACAGGGATTCACCCACGAGCAGTACTTC.

The count of this clonotype is one. V gene TRBV4-3 combines with J gene TRBJ1-2, with D possibly matching TRBD1 (5 bases). Trimming removed 6 bases at V and 4 bases at J, with 18 bases between. Germline CDR1 and CDR2: LGHNA and YSLEER. This CDR3 has 15 amino acids. Written as DNA, the CDR3 is TGCGCCAGCAGACCCAGCGCCAGGACAACCTATGGCTACACCTTC. Translating gives CASRPSARTTYGYTF.

The CDR3 sequence is CASSSDRVNSPLHF. The CDR3 DNA reads as TGTGCCAGCAGCTCCGACAGGGTAAATTCACCCCTCCACTTT. The chain has TRBV7-9 and TRBJ1-6; 7 bases map to TRBD1. The ends lost 4 bases at V and 7 bases at J; junction bases unmatched: 4. This CDR3 region has 14 residues. CDR1 is SEHNR, CDR2 FQNEAQ, per germline (reference sequence).

This chain connects TRBV6-5 to TRBJ1-2; tentatively, D is TRBD1 (5 bases). CDR1 and CDR2 (germline): MNHEY, SVGAGI. V lost 7 bases to trimming and J lost 3 bases, with 12 bases between them. The CDR3 covers 13 residues. The CDR3 nucleotides are TGTGCCAGCACCGGGACGGCCGACTATGGCTACACCTTC. It codes for CASTGTADYGYTF.

About this clonotype: Because the CDR3's place on the DNA is in doubt, the DNA is left out and the CDR3 is given as listed by TCRdb. The rearrangement uses TRBV3-1 and TRBJ1-1. Looked up from germline, CDR1 is LGHDT and CDR2 is YNNKEL (reference sequence). Including both end residues, the CDR3 is 14 amino acids long. CDR3: CASSSTLGNTEAFF.

The J gene is TRBJ1-1, the V gene TRBV19; no clear D gene. Trimming took 1 base from V and 0 from J, leaving 6 bases between them. The CDR3 has 14 residues. Germline V gene data show CDR1 as LNHDA and CDR2 as SQIVND (reference sequence). CDR3 DNA: TGTGCCAGTAGTATAGGGGTGGTGAACACTGAAGCTTTCTTT. Translating gives CASSIGVVNTEAFF.

The V call is TRBV28, the J call TRBJ1-1; no reliable D call. The ends were cut back, 5 bases at V and 13 bases at J, with 17 bases in the middle. The germline V gene has CDR1 MDHEN and CDR2 SYDVKM. CDR3 length: 12 amino acids. The CDR3 bases are TGTGCCAGCAGTCTCTTAGCGGGTGAGAGTTTCTTT. Encoded protein: CASSLLAGESFF.

The chain employs TRBV7-3 and TRBJ2-1, with D possibly being TRBD2 (6 bases). V was pared by 5 bases and J by 7 bases, with 12 bases between. The CDR3 sequence is 13 residues long. Germline V gene lookup returns CDR1 SGHTA and CDR2 FQGTGA. The CDR3 DNA sequence: TGTGCCAGCAGCCCCGGGACTCATAATGAGCAGTTCTTC. Translating it yields CASSPGTHNEQFF.

This clonotype was seen a single time. The chain carries TRBV28 and TRBJ1-1; 7 bases map to TRBD1. J lost 1 base, V lost 5 bases, and 7 bases had no gene match. CDR3 size: 15 residues. The V gene's germline CDR1 is MDHEN and CDR2 SYDVKM. The CDR3 DNA follows: TGTGCCAGCAGTCCATCGGACAGGTCGAACACTGAAGCTTTCTTT. Translated: CASSPSDRSNTEAFF.

The chain links TRBV5-1 to TRBJ2-1; 14 bases are shared with TRBD2. V lost 6 bases, J lost 9 bases, and 8 bases stayed unmatched. Germline CDR1 and CDR2: SGHRS and YFSETQ. The CDR3 totals 15 residues. The CDR3 DNA is TGCGCCAGCACCCCCCGACTAGCGGGAGGGAGTGAGCAGTTCTTC. This sequence encodes CASTPRLAGGSEQFF.

The chain recombines TRBV18 with TRBJ1-3; weak D call: TRBD1 (5 bases). Deletions cut 2 bases from V and 0 bases from J, with 8 bases between. The CDR3 runs 15 residues. The germline V gene encodes CDR1 KGHSH and CDR2 LQKENI. The CDR3 nucleotides read TGTGCCAGCTCACCAAGACAGAACTCTGGAAACACCATATATTTT. Amino acid sequence: CASSPRQNSGNTIYF. Full variable domain (remainder filled in from reference TRBV18 and TRBJ1-3): NAGVMQNPRHLVRRRGQEARLRCSPMKGHSHVYWYRQLPEEGLKFMVYLQKENIIDESGMPKERFSAEFPKEGPSILRIQQVVRGDSAAYFCASSPRQNSGNTIYFGEGSWLTVV.

The gene calls are TRBV10-3 and TRBJ2-6, with unresolved D. Trimming stripped 3 bases from V and 1 base from J, with 10 bases between. Germline CDR1 is ENHRY and CDR2 is SYGVKD. The CDR3 is made up of 16 amino acids. The DNA for the CDR3 is TGTGCCATCAGTGACCCGAGGAGTTCTGGGGCCAACGTCCTGACTTTC. It specifies CAISDPRSSGANVLTF.